This T cell receptor beta chain was captured in a study of T-cell memory formation after mild COVID-19. V dropped 0 bases and J dropped 1 base, with 13 bases sitting between them. The CDR3 loop spans 16 amino acids. In germline, CDR1 is DFQATT, CDR2 SNEGSKA (reference sequence). Each CDR3 protein is one row after TCRdb ran MiXCR on the 5' RACE reads. Seen here are around 450,000 distinct CDR3 sequences, 20% observed once, and the top ten hold about 8.8%. This clonotype was seen ten or more times. The genes are TRBV20-1 and TRBJ2-1; D is undetermined. The TCR was taken from an adult woman who had mild COVID-19 (a few samples of this study predate the infection). Cell type and time point are not known. The sequencing sample was made of PBMCs or a T cell subset sorted from them (not recorded which). The CDR3 loop is CSARDIGQASYNEQFF. CDR3 bases: TGCAGTGCTAGAGATATCGGCCAGGCGTCCTACAATGAGCAGTTCTTC.